Below, one TCR beta chain is given with its context. As yet, its antigen is unknown. Each CDR3 protein is one row after TCRdb ran MiXCR on the 5' RACE reads. The data contain some 120,000 distinct CDR3 sequences, approximately 5.9% of them singletons. Germline CDR1 and CDR2: SEHNR and FQNEAQ (reference sequence). V dropped 0 bases and J dropped 0; count of bases not matched to a gene: 4. This CDR3 region has 17 residues. The data stem from a study of T-cell memory formation after mild COVID-19. Study as a whole: Clusters were largely donor specific.

Study-level points and caveats: Among CD4+ contracting clones, most were CM and EM, and CD8+ ones EMRA. Day 15 to 85 contractors were CD4/CD8 balanced; later expanders leaned CD4+.

Specimen: PBMCs or a T cell subset sorted from them (not recorded which). The chain carries TRBV7-9 and TRBJ2-1, with 8 bases lining up with TRBD2. The receptor was derived from an adult woman who had mild COVID-19 (a few samples of this study predate the infection). Cell type and time point are not known. CDR3 DNA sequence: TGTGCCAGCAGCTTAGCCGGCCTAGCGGGCTCCTACAATGAGCAGTTCTTC. Encoded protein: CASSLAGLAGSYNEQFF.